This T cell receptor beta chain appears in the sequencing data of a study of T cell changes during pregnancy in multiple sclerosis. Germline CDR1 MNHNS, CDR2 SASEGT. This CDR3 has 14 amino acids. Between the trimmed V and J ends, which lost 8 bases and 4 bases, there was a span of 14 bases. Only in-frame clones appear in the TCRdb table, and some are missing; sequencing was by immunoSEQ multiplex PCR. Here the sample spans 57,000 or so clones, about 91% being singletons. The chain combines TRBV6-1 with TRBJ1-4, with D uncertain. Sequenced material: peripheral blood, taken after pregnancy. This sequence was found in a female donor in good health, enrolled as a control in a pregnancy study. CDR3 sequence: CASGGRSFNEKLFF. The CDR3 DNA follows: TGTGCCAGCGGAGGACGGTCTTTTAATGAAAAACTGTTTTTT.